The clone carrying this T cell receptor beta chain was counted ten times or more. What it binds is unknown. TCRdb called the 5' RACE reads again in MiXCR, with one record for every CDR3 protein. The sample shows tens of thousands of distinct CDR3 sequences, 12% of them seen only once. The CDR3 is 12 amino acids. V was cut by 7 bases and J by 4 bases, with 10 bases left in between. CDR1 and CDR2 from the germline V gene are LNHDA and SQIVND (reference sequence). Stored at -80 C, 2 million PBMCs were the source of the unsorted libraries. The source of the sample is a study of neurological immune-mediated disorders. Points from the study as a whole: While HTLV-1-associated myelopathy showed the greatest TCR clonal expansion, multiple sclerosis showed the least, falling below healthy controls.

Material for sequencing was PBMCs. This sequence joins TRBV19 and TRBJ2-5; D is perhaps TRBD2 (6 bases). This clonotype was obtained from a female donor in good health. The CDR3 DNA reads TGTGCCAGTACTGGGACTGGAGAGACCCAGTACTTC. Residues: CASTGTGETQYF.